Sequencing of this TCR beta chain was carried out in a study of blood T cell repertoires in COVID-19. About the research overall: PBMCs, B-cell-depleted T cells, or T cells were the source of the cDNA or gDNA that made up the material.

Those enrolled, adults aged roughly 18 to 95 years, came from about 24 US areas. Produced via immunoSEQ multiplex PCR; TCRdb's table is partial and in-frame only. The profile shows over 250,000 clones, about 85% of them singletons. CDR1 and CDR2 (germline): SQVTM, ANQGSEA. CDR3 size: 15 residues. The V end lost 1 base, the J end lost 8 bases, and 20 bases lay between the germline ends. The chain employs TRBV29-1 and TRBJ1-2; D not resolved. The source of this sequence is a woman aged 50 to 60 who had recovered from COVID-19. Sequencing was carried out using PBMCs or T cells enriched from blood (not recorded which). CDR3 region: CSVEGGGLGGAGYTF. CDR3 nucleotides: TGCAGCGTTGAAGGAGGTGGGCTGGGAGGAGCAGGCTACACCTTC.